This T cell receptor (beta chain) came from a study of blood T cell repertoires in COVID-19. In the original workflow: Estimates of nucleated cell counts were drawn from the amplification of reference gene primers. The protocol was immunoSEQ multiplex PCR, while the TCRdb copy is restricted to in-frame clones and leaves out a portion. That table is the source of V, J and clone size, and D and trimming were worked out from the DNA. Here the sample spans some 300,000 clones, 86% being singletons. This clone was found a few times. Seattle researchers signed up patients amid active infection and tracked them longitudinally. The V segment lost 4 bases and the J segment 2 bases; nucleotides outside the gene matches: 6. CDR1 is SGHNT, CDR2 YYREEE, per germline (reference sequence). The length of the CDR3 is 15 residues.

The chain combines TRBV5-4 with TRBJ2-5, with 9 bases fitting TRBD1. This sequence was found in a woman in her seventies with COVID-19, enrolled during active disease. The source material was peripheral blood. CDR3 in DNA: TGTGCCAGCAGCGGCCGGGACAGGGAGCAAGAGACCCAGTACTTC. Amino acid sequence: CASSGRDREQETQYF.